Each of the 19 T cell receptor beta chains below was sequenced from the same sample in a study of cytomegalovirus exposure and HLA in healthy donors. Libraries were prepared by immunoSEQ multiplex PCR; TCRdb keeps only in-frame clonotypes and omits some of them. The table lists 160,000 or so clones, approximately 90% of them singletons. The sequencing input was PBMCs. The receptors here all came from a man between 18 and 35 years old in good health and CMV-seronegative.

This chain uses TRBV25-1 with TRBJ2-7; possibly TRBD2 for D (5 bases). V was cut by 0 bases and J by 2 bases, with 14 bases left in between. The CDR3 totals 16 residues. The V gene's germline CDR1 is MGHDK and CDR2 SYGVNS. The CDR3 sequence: CASSEYRGNSTYEQYF. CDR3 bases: TGTGCCAGCAGTGAATATCGAGGGAACTCAACCTACGAGCAGTACTTC.

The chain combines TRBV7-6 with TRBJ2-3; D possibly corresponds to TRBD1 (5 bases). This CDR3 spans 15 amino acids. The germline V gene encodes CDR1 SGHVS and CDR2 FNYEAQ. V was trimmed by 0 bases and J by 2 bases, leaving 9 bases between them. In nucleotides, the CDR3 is TGTGCCAGCAGCTTAGCAGGGGCCCCCACAGATACGCAGTATTTT. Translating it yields CASSLAGAPTDTQYF.

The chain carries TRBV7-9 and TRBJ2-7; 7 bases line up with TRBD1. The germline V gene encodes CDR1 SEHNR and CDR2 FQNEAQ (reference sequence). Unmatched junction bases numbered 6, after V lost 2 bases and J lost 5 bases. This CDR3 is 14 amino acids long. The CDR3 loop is CASSLSGTVDEQYF. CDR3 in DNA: TGTGCCAGCAGCTTATCAGGGACAGTGGACGAGCAGTACTTC. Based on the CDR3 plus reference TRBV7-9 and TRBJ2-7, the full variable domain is DTGVSQNPRHKITKRGQNVTFRCDPISEHNRLYWYRQTLGQGPEFLTYFQNEAQLEKSRLLSDRFSAERPKGSFSTLEIQRTEQGDSAMYLCASSLSGTVDEQYFGPGTRLTVT.

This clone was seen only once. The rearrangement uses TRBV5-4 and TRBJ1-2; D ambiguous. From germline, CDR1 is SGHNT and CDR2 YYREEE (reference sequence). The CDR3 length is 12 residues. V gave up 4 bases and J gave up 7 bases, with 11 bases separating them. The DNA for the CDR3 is TGTGCCAGCAGCGTTGACAATTCTGGCTACACCTTC. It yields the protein CASSVDNSGYTF.

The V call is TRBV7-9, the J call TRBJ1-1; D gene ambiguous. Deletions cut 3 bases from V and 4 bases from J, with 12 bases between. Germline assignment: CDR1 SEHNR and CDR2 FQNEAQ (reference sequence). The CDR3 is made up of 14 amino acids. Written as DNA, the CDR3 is TGTGCCAGCAGCTTTCCCCCCGAGCCCACTGAAGCTTTCTTT. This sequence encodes CASSFPPEPTEAFF.

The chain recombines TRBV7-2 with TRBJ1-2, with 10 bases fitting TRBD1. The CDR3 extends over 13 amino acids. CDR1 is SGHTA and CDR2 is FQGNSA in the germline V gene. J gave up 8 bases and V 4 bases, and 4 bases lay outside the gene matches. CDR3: CASSSGQGLGYTF. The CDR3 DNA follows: TGTGCCAGCAGCTCGGGACAGGGGCTAGGCTACACCTTC.

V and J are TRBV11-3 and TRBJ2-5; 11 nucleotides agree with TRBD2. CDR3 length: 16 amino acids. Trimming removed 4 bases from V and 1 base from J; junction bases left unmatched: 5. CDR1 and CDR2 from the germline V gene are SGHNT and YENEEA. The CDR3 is CASSSGLAGGQETQYF. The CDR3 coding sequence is TGTGCCAGCAGCTCTGGCCTAGCGGGAGGCCAAGAGACCCAGTACTTC.

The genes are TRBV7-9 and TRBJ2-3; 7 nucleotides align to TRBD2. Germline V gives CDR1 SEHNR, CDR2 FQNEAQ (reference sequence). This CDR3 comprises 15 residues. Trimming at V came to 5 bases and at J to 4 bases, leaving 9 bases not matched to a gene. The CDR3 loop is CASSPGLERSDTQYF. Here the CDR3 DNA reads TGTGCCAGCAGCCCCGGACTAGAAAGATCAGATACGCAGTATTTT. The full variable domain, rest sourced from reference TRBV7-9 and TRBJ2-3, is DTGVSQNPRHKITKRGQNVTFRCDPISEHNRLYWYRQTLGQGPEFLTYFQNEAQLEKSRLLSDRFSAERPKGSFSTLEIQRTEQGDSAMYLCASSPGLERSDTQYFGPGTRLTVL.

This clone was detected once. In nucleotides, the CDR3 is TGTGCCAGCAGTCAAGACAGGGGTTCCTACGAGCAGTACGTC. Its translation is CASSQDRGSYEQYV. The J gene is TRBJ2-7, the V gene TRBV5-4, with 8 positions matching TRBD1. J lost 1 base, V lost 5 bases, and 5 bases had no gene match. Looked up from germline, CDR1 is SGHNT and CDR2 is YYREEE (reference sequence). This CDR3 has 14 residues.

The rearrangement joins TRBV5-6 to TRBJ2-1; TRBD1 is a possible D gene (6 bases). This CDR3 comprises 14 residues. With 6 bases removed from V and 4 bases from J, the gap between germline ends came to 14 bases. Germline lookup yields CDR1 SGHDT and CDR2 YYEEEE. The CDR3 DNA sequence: TGTGCCAGCACCGCCTTTACAGGGTACAATGAGCAGTTCTTC. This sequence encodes CASTAFTGYNEQFF. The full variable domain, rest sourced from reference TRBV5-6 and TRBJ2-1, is DAGVTQSPTHLIKTRGQQVTLRCSPKSGHDTVSWYQQALGQGPQFIFQYYEEEERQRGNFPDRFSGHQFPNYSSELNVNALLLGDSALYLCASTAFTGYNEQFFGPGTRLTVL.

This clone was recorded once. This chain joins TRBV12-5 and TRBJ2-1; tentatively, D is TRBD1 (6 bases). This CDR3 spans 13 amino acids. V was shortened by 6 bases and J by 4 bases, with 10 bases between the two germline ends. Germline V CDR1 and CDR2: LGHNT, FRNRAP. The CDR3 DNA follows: TGTGCTAGTGGACAGGGACCTTACAATGAGCAGTTCTTC. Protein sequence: CASGQGPYNEQFF.

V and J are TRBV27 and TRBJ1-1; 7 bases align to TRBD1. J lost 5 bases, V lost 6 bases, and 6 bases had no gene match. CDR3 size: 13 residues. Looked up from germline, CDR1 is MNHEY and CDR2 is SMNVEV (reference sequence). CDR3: CASSLTGRTEAFF. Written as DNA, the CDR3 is TGTGCCAGCAGCCTGACAGGGCGGACTGAAGCTTTCTTT.

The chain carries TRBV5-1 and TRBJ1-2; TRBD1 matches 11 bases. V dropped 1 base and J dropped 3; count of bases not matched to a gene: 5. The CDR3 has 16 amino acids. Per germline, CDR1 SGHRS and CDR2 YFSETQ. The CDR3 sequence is CASSLSPGQGDYGYTF. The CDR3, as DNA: TGCGCCAGCAGCTTGTCCCCGGGACAGGGGGACTATGGCTACACCTTC. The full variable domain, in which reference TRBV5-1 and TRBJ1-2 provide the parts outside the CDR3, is KAGVTQTPRYLIKTRGQQVTLSCSPISGHRSVSWYQQTPGQGLQFLFEYFSETQRNKGNFPGRFSGRQFSNSRSEMNVSTLELGDSALYLCASSLSPGQGDYGYTFGSGTRLTVV.

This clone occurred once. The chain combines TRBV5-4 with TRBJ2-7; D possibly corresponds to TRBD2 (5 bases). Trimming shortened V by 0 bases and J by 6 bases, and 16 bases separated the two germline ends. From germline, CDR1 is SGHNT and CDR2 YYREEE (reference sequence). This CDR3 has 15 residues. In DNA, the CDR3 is TGTGCCAGCAGCTTGGTTGCGGGCCCTAACTCCGAGCAGTACTTC. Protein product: CASSLVAGPNSEQYF.

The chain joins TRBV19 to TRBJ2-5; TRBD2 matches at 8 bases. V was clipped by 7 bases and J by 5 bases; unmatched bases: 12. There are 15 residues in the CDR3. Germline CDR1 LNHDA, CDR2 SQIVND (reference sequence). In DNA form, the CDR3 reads TGTGCCAGTAAGGTCGGCGGGGGGCCAGGGGAGACCCAGTACTTC. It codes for CASKVGGGPGETQYF.

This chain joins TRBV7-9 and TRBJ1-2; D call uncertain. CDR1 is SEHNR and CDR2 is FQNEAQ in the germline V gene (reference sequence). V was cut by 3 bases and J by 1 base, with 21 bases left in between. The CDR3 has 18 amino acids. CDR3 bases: TGTGCCAGCAGCTTTTTGAGGGAACGGGAGGACTATAACTATGGCTACACCTTC. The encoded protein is CASSFLREREDYNYGYTF.

CDR3 amino acids: CAISESPRGSKNIQYF. The CDR3 bases are TGTGCCATCAGTGAGAGTCCAAGAGGGAGCAAAAACATTCAGTACTTC. The J gene is TRBJ2-4, the V gene TRBV10-3; the D gene is possibly TRBD2 (5 bases). The V end lost 2 bases, the J end lost 3 bases, and 14 bases lay between the germline ends. Looked up from germline, CDR1 is ENHRY and CDR2 is SYGVKD. This CDR3 spans 16 amino acids.

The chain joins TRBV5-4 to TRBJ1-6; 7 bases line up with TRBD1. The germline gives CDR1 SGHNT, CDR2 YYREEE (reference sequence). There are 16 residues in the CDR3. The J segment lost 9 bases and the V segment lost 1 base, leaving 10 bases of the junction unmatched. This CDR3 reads CASSLPESQGTSPLHF. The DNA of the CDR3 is TGTGCCAGCAGCTTGCCCGAATCACAGGGGACTTCACCCCTCCACTTT.

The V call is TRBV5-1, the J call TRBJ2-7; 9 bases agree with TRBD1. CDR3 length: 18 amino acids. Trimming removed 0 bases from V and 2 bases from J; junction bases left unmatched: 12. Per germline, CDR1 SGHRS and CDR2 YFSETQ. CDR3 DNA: TGCGCCAGCAGCTTGGAAGGGATCGGGACAGGGAACCCCTACGAGCAGTACGTC. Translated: CASSLEGIGTGNPYEQYV.